The clone carrying this TCR beta chain is termed medium-sized. Its antigen is undetermined. This record belongs to a study of OX40 agonist ivuxolimab in advanced cancers. Study details: Two cutaneous melanoma patients and one hepatocellular carcinoma patient, three in all, had partial responses.

General study findings and limits: The study found that CD8+ T cells averaged more expanded clones than CD4+. Dose levels from 0.1 to 3.0 mg/kg saw CD4+ and CD8+ blood T cells expand clonally by week 6.

The CDR3 consists of 15 residues. V shed 5 bases and J 1 base; nucleotides not matched to a gene: 4. Germline CDR1 reads LNHNV; CDR2 reads YYDKDF (reference sequence). Produced via immunoSEQ multiplex PCR; TCRdb's table is partial and in-frame only. The table lists some 30,000 clones, 84% of them singletons. Blood samples were obtained at baseline, cycle 4 day 1, and cycle 7 day 1. The chain is built from TRBV15 and TRBJ2-7, with TRBD2 matching 11 bases. Sample: CD4+ or CD8+ T cells sorted from blood, taken in a trial of the OX40 agonist ivuxolimab. The receptor was derived from an adult with an advanced solid tumor such as melanoma, head and neck, liver or kidney cancer. The CDR3 nucleotides read TGTGCCACCAGCTCCGGGACTAGCGGATCCTACGAGCAGTACTTC. It translates to CATSSGTSGSYEQYF. Supplemented by reference TRBV15 and TRBJ2-7, the full variable domain reads DAMVIQNPRYQVTQFGKPVTLSCSQTLNHNVMYWYQQKSSQAPKLLFHYYDKDFNNEADTPDNFQSRRPNTSFCFLDIRSPGLGDTAMYLCATSSGTSGSYEQYFGPGTRLTVT.